One sample yielded the 27 T cell receptor beta chains listed below, sequenced in a study of blood T cell repertoires in COVID-19 (dated by TCRdb to 2020 to 2021). The method was the immunoSEQ multiplex PCR assay. TCRdb's version of the immuneACCESS table is confined to in-frame rearrangements and falls short of the full clone set. An unresolved V gene accounts for under half of the shortfall where checked; the remainder is of unknown origin. The sample table contains 200,000 or so clones; only one count was recorded for about 86% of them. Together, the top ten hold approximately 14% of the sample. Source material: peripheral blood. All receptors come from a man aged 30 to 45 with active or convalescent COVID-19.

The CDR3 region has the DNA TGTGCCAGCAGCTTAGCGACAGGGAAGGACGAAAAACTGTTTTTT. Translation gives CASSLATGKDEKLFF. The chain joins TRBV7-9 to TRBJ1-4; 7 nucleotides line up with TRBD1. Looked up from germline, CDR1 is SEHNR and CDR2 is FQNEAQ (reference sequence). V shed 0 bases and J 8 bases; nucleotides not matched to a gene: 6. The CDR3 loop spans 15 amino acids.

V usage is TRBV7-6 and J usage is TRBJ2-7; 8 bases fit TRBD2. The CDR3 runs to 15 residues. Germline V lookup: CDR1 SGHVS, CDR2 FNYEAQ. Trimming took 0 bases from V and 5 from J; bases not matched to a gene: 6. The CDR3 sequence is CASSLAGTRNHEQYF. Here the CDR3 DNA reads TGTGCCAGCAGCTTAGCGGGGACTAGGAACCACGAGCAGTACTTC.

The table lists this clone with a few counts. The chain couples TRBV5-1 to TRBJ1-2; 9 bases are shared with TRBD1. The CDR3 is made up of 14 amino acids. The germline V gene encodes CDR1 SGHRS and CDR2 YFSETQ. The J segment lost 5 bases and the V segment lost 6 bases, leaving 8 bases of the junction unmatched. The chain's CDR3 is CASTPTGTGYGYTF. The CDR3 region has the DNA TGCGCCAGCACCCCGACCGGGACAGGGTATGGCTACACCTTC.

The V gene is TRBV10-3, the J gene TRBJ1-2, with 7 bases identical to TRBD1. V shed 4 bases and J 4 bases; nucleotides not matched to a gene: 6. The CDR3 loop spans 14 amino acids. The germline V gene encodes CDR1 ENHRY and CDR2 SYGVKD. The chain's CDR3 is CAISGDRETYGYTF. In DNA, the CDR3 is TGTGCCATCAGTGGCGACAGGGAAACCTATGGCTACACCTTC.

The V call is TRBV9, the J call TRBJ2-2; 7 nucleotides match TRBD1. The CDR3 has 19 residues. The germline gives CDR1 SGDLS, CDR2 YYNGEE. The V segment lost 4 bases and the J segment 0 bases; nucleotides outside the gene matches: 15. CDR3: CASSSPDRVKISNTGELFF. DNA of the CDR3: TGTGCCAGCAGCTCCCCAGACAGGGTCAAAATCTCGAACACCGGGGAGCTGTTTTTT. The full variable domain, rest sourced from reference TRBV9 and TRBJ2-2, is DSGVTQTPKHLITATGQRVTLRCSPRSGDLSVYWYQQSLDQGLQFLIQYYNGEERAKGNILERFSAQQFPDLHSELNLSSLELGDSALYFCASSSPDRVKISNTGELFFGEGSRLTVL.

This sequence joins TRBV3-1 (or the pseudogene TRBV3-2) and TRBJ2-3; D remains ambiguous. The CDR3 covers 19 residues. The V end lost 5 bases, the J end lost 4 bases, and 28 bases lay between the germline ends. Germline V CDR1 and CDR2: LGHDT, YNNKEL (reference sequence). The CDR3 protein is CASSERRDWRRRLPDTQYF. DNA of the CDR3: TGTGCCAGCAGCGAACGGCGTGATTGGCGGAGACGGTTGCCAGATACGCAGTATTTT.

The chain is built from TRBV7-9 and TRBJ2-7, with 11 bases lining up with TRBD2. Germline values: CDR1 SEHNR, CDR2 FQNEAQ (reference sequence). Trimming cost V 8 bases and J 1 base; bases outside gene matches: 7. The CDR3 is made up of 15 amino acids. CDR3: CASSGTSGSSYEQYF. The CDR3 DNA is TGTGCCAGCTCCGGAACTAGCGGGAGTTCCTACGAGCAGTACTTC.

This chain connects TRBV9 to TRBJ1-1; D not resolved. Deletions cut 2 bases from V and 5 bases from J, with 13 bases between. CDR3 length equals 14 residues. The germline gives CDR1 SGDLS, CDR2 YYNGEE. The CDR3 sequence: CASSVAGILTEAFF. The DNA of the CDR3 is TGTGCCAGCAGCGTCGCGGGTATCTTAACTGAAGCTTTCTTT.

The chain is built from TRBV3-1 (or the pseudogene TRBV3-2) and TRBJ2-2, with D unresolved. This CDR3 spans 15 amino acids. V lost 1 base and J lost 1, with 7 bases in between. CDR1 and CDR2 from the germline V gene are LGHDT and YNNKEL (reference sequence). For the CDR3, the DNA is TGTGCCAGCAGCCAAGCTGGGCTGAACACCGGGGAGCTGTTTTTT. As protein: CASSQAGLNTGELFF.

This clone was counted a few times. The chain carries TRBV5-5 and TRBJ2-7; D unclear. The CDR3 is 12 amino acids. With 4 bases removed from V and 7 bases from J, the gap between germline ends came to 12 bases. Per germline, CDR1 SGHKS and CDR2 YYEKEE (reference sequence). CDR3 nucleotides: TGTGCCAGCAGCCACTCTGTCTCGGAGCAGTACGTC. Encoded protein: CASSHSVSEQYV.

V and J are TRBV18 and TRBJ1-2, with TRBD1 identical over 8 bases. J gave up 4 bases and V 0 bases, and 10 bases lay outside the gene matches. The CDR3 spans 17 residues. CDR1 and CDR2 (germline): KGHSH, LQKENI. In DNA, the CDR3 is TGTGCCAGCTCACCACCAAGTCTGGACAGGGCTCGCTATGGCTACACCTTC. Its translation: CASSPPSLDRARYGYTF.

V is TRBV28 and J is TRBJ1-5; a weak D match, TRBD1 (5 bases). The CDR3 is 13 amino acids. Looked up from germline, CDR1 is MDHEN and CDR2 is SYDVKM. Trimming cost V 7 bases and J 5 bases, with 12 bases left between them. CDR3 protein: CASTDGGDQPQHF. The CDR3 nucleotides are TGTGCCAGCACGGACGGGGGGGATCAGCCCCAGCATTTT. Filled out from reference TRBV28 and TRBJ1-5, the complete variable domain reads DVKVTQSSRYLVKRTGEKVFLECVQDMDHENMFWYRQDPGLGLRLIYFSYDVKMKEKGDIPEGYSVSREKKERFSLILESASTNQTSMYLCASTDGGDQPQHFGDGTRLSIL.

This clone was observed a handful of times. This chain links TRBV4-1 with TRBJ2-1, with unresolved D. The CDR3 runs 16 residues. Trimming cost V 0 bases and J 5 bases, with 14 bases left between them. The germline V gene has CDR1 MGHRA and CDR2 YSYEKL. Written as DNA, the CDR3 is TGCGCCAGCAGCCAAGATCCAAGTAACAGACACAATGAGCAGTTCTTC. This codes for CASSQDPSNRHNEQFF.

The genes are TRBV6-5 and TRBJ1-1; D is possibly TRBD1 (5 bases). From germline, CDR1 is MNHEY and CDR2 SVGAGI. The CDR3 loop spans 14 amino acids. The V gene lost 2 bases and the J gene lost 5 bases, with 12 bases spanning the gap. The CDR3: CASSYSQGGTEAFF. DNA of the CDR3: TGTGCCAGCAGTTACAGCCAGGGAGGGACTGAAGCTTTCTTT.

The V and J genes are TRBV3-1 (or the pseudogene TRBV3-2) and TRBJ1-5; maybe TRBD1 (5 bases). V shed 1 base and J shed 0 bases, with 16 bases lying between them. Germline CDR1 is LGHDT and CDR2 is YNNKEL (reference sequence). The CDR3 consists of 18 residues. The CDR3 loop is CASSQGRQTPNSNQPQHF. Here the CDR3 DNA reads TGTGCCAGCAGCCAAGGCCGACAGACGCCTAATAGCAATCAGCCCCAGCATTTT.

The rearrangement joins TRBV19 to TRBJ2-2; 9 nucleotides line up with TRBD1. The trim removed 3 bases at V and 1 base at J, leaving 0 bases unmatched. The length of the CDR3 is 15 residues. CDR1 and CDR2 from the germline V gene are LNHDA and SQIVND (reference sequence). CDR3 DNA sequence: TGTGCCAGTAGTATGGACAGGGGGAACACCGGGGAGCTGTTTTTT. Protein product: CASSMDRGNTGELFF.

The genes are TRBV2 and TRBJ1-4; weak D call: TRBD1 (6 bases). V lost 4 bases and J 8 bases, leaving 17 bases between the germline ends. The CDR3 consists of 15 residues. The germline CDR1 and CDR2 sequences are SNHLY and FYNNEI. The CDR3 region has the DNA TGTGCCAGCAGTGCCCTAACAGGGCCGGGCGAAAAACTGTTTTTT. Its translation is CASSALTGPGEKLFF. Full variable domain (missing parts from reference TRBV2 and TRBJ1-4): EPEVTQTPSHQVTQMGQEVILRCVPISNHLYFYWYRQILGQKVEFLVSFYNNEISEKSEIFDDQFSVERPDGSNFTLKIRSTKLEDSAMYFCASSALTGPGEKLFFGSGTQLSVL.

The chain uses TRBV6-6 and TRBJ2-2, with TRBD2 as a possible D gene (5 bases). Trimming removed 0 bases at V and 4 bases at J, with 12 bases between. The CDR3 extends over 16 amino acids. CDR1 and CDR2 from the germline V gene are MNHNY and SVGAGI (reference sequence). The chain's CDR3 is CASSYSGGQATGELFF. The CDR3 DNA follows: TGTGCCAGCAGTTACTCTGGCGGGCAGGCCACCGGGGAGCTGTTTTTT.

J is TRBJ1-3 and V is TRBV9, with 7 bases lining up with TRBD1. Germline trimming cut 0 bases from V and 2 bases from J; bases unmatched to any gene: 11. There are 18 residues in the CDR3. The V gene's germline CDR1 is SGDLS and CDR2 YYNGEE. CDR3 residues: CASSVGTRQGKAGNTIYF. The CDR3, as DNA: TGTGCCAGCAGCGTAGGGACCAGACAGGGAAAGGCTGGAAACACCATATATTTT.

The V call is TRBV27, the J call TRBJ2-5; TRBD2 aligns across 13 bases. CDR1 MNHEY and CDR2 SMNVEV come from the germline V gene (reference sequence). V lost 0 bases, J lost 4 bases, and 2 bases stayed unmatched. The CDR3 sequence is 16 residues long. CDR3 amino acids: CASSLSRLAGGETQYF. The CDR3 DNA is TGTGCCAGCAGTTTATCCAGACTAGCGGGAGGAGAGACCCAGTACTTC.

With regard to this clone: At one boundary the junction diverges from the germline segment, which might be a read error. The chain employs TRBV6-5 and TRBJ2-6, with TRBD1 matching over 10 bases. This CDR3 region has 13 residues. Germline CDR1 and CDR2: MNHEY and SVGAGI. Here the CDR3 DNA reads TGTGCCAGCGGCGGACAGGGGGGCAACGTCCTGACTTTC. It yields the protein CASGGQGGNVLTF.

This sequence joins TRBV6-2 or TRBV6-3 and TRBJ2-5, with TRBD2 as a possible D gene (7 bases). Per germline, CDR1 MNHEY and CDR2 SVGEGT. The CDR3 loop spans 15 amino acids. V lost 7 bases and J lost 4, with 19 bases in between. The CDR3 spells CASTPAVGGRETQYF. In nucleotides, the CDR3 is TGTGCCAGCACCCCCGCCGTCGGGGGGCGAGAGACCCAGTACTTC.

The chain combines TRBV2 with TRBJ1-5; no definite D call. Deletions cut 11 bases from V and 0 bases from J, with 8 bases between. CDR3 size: 12 residues. The germline V gene has CDR1 SNHLY and CDR2 FYNNEI. The CDR3 sequence is CASENSNQPQHF. The DNA for the CDR3 is TGTGCCTCCGAGAATAGCAATCAGCCCCAGCATTTT.

The chain recombines TRBV15 with TRBJ2-3; D unresolved. Trimming pared 0 bases from V and 1 base from J, leaving 8 bases between. The CDR3 runs to 15 residues. Germline lookup yields CDR1 LNHNV and CDR2 YYDKDF (reference sequence). The CDR3 is CATSRDIQGTDTQYF. The CDR3 nucleotides read TGTGCCACCAGCAGAGATATTCAGGGCACAGATACGCAGTATTTT. Supplemented by reference TRBV15 and TRBJ2-3, the full variable domain reads DAMVIQNPRYQVTQFGKPVTLSCSQTLNHNVMYWYQQKSSQAPKLLFHYYDKDFNNEADTPDNFQSRRPNTSFCFLDIRSPGLGDTAMYLCATSRDIQGTDTQYFGPGTRLTVL.

The chain uses TRBV6-2 or TRBV6-3 and TRBJ1-4; D is undetermined. The germline gives CDR1 MNHEY, CDR2 SVGEGT. The V gene lost 6 bases and the J gene lost 0 bases, with 8 bases spanning the gap. There are 14 residues in the CDR3. For the CDR3, the DNA is TGTGCCAGCAGCCTTACAGCAACTAATGAAAAACTGTTTTTT. Translated: CASSLTATNEKLFF.

The chain employs TRBV7-9 and TRBJ2-3, with 9 bases identical to TRBD1. With 4 bases clipped from V and 1 base from J, the junction kept 9 bases outside the gene matches. Germline assignment: CDR1 SEHNR and CDR2 FQNEAQ (reference sequence). The CDR3 has 17 amino acids. CDR3 coding DNA: TGTGCCAGCAGCTCCAACAGGGGGCGGTATGGCACAGATACGCAGTATTTT. Translation: CASSSNRGRYGTDTQYF.

This clone appeared a single time. The chain recombines TRBV19 with TRBJ1-4; D unresolved. Germline V gene lookup returns CDR1 LNHDA and CDR2 SQIVND (reference sequence). V lost 5 bases, J lost 7 bases, and 11 bases lay in between. This CDR3 is built from 13 residues. The CDR3 loop reads CASSRGLTEKLFF. The CDR3 DNA follows: TGTGCCAGTAGTCGAGGGCTTACTGAAAAACTGTTTTTT.